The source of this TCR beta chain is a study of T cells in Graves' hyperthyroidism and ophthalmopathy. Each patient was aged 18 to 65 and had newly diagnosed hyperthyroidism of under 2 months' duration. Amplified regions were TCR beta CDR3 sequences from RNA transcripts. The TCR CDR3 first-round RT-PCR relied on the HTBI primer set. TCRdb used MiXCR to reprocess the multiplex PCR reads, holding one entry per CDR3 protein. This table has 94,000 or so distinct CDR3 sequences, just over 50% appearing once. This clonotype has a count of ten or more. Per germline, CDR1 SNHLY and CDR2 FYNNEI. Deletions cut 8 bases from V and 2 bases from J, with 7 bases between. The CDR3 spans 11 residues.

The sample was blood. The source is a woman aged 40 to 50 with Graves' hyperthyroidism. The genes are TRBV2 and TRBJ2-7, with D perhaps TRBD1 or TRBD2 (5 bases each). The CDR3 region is CASEGTYEQYF. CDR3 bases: TGTGCCAGCGAGGGGACCTACGAGCAGTACTTC.